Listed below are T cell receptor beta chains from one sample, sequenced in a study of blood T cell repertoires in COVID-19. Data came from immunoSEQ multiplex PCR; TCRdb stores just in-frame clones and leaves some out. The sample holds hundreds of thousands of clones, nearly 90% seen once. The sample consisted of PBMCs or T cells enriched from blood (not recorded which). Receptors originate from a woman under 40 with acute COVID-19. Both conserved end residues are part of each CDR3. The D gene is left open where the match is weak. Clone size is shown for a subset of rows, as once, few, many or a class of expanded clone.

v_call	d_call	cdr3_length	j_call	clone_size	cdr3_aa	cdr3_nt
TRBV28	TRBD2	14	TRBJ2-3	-	CASLGGVSTDTQYF	TGTGCCAGCCTTGGGGGGGTTAGCACAGATACGCAGTATTTT
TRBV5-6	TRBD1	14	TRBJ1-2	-	CASSSDRAPYGYTF	TGTGCCAGCAGCTCGGACAGGGCCCCCTATGGCTACACCTTC
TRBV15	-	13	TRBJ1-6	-	CATSSRYNSPLHF	TGTGCCACCAGCAGCCGCTATAATTCACCCCTCCACTTT
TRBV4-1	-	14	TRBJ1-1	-	CASSLRGGNTEAFF	TGCGCCAGCAGCCTCCGGGGGGGGAACACTGAAGCTTTCTTT
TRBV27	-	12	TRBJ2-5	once	CASSSHQETQYF	TGTGCCAGCAGTTCTCACCAAGAGACCCAGTACTTC
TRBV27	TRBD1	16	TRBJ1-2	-	CASSSNWDSFNYGYTF	TGTGCCAGCAGTTCCAACTGGGACAGCTTTAACTATGGCTACACCTTC
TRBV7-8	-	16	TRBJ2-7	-	CASSSPSEGETYEQYF	TGTGCCAGCAGCTCCCCCTCGGAGGGCGAAACCTACGAGCAGTACTTC
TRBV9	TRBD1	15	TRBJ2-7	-	CASSPDRDSWYEQYF	TGTGCCAGCAGCCCAGACCGGGACAGTTGGTACGAGCAGTACTTC
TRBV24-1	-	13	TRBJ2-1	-	CATSAEGGGEQFF	TGTGCCACCAGTGCGGAGGGAGGGGGTGAGCAGTTCTTC
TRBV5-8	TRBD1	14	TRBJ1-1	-	CASSFQGALAEAFF	TGTGCCAGCAGCTTTCAGGGGGCGCTTGCTGAAGCTTTCTTT
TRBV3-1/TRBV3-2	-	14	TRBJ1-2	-	CASTRESADYGYTF	TGTGCCAGCACAAGGGAGTCAGCCGACTATGGCTACACCTTC
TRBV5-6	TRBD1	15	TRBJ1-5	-	CASSFGKGARQPQHF	TGTGCCAGCAGCTTTGGTAAGGGGGCTAGGCAGCCCCAGCATTTT
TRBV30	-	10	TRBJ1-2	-	CAWSGSGYTF	TGTGCCTGGAGTGGTAGTGGCTACACCTTC
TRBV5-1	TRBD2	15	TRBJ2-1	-	CASNPSGGALDEQFF	TGCGCCAGCAACCCTAGCGGGGGGGCCCTCGATGAGCAGTTCTTC
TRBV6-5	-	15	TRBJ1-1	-	CASSRGGTLIFEAFF	TGTGCCAGCAGTCGGGGGGGGACACTTATCTTTGAAGCTTTCTTT
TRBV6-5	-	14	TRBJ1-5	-	CASTRSGGYQPQHF	TGTGCCAGCACCCGAAGCGGAGGATATCAGCCCCAGCATTTT
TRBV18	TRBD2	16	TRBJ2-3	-	CASSPPRGAGTDTQYF	TGTGCCAGCTCACCACCGCGGGGGGCCGGCACAGATACGCAGTATTTT
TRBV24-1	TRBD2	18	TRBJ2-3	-	CATSDLPGLAGGPDTQYF	TGTGCCACCAGTGATTTGCCGGGACTAGCGGGGGGGCCAGATACGCAGTATTTT
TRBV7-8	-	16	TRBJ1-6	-	CASSLLAGTPNSPLHF	TGTGCCAGCAGCCTACTAGCGGGGACACCTAATTCACCCCTCCACTTT
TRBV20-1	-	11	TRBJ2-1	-	CSAYRYNEQFF	TGCAGTGCTTACAGATACAATGAGCAGTTCTTC
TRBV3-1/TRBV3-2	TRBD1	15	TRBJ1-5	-	CASSLGTGEGQPQHF	TGTGCCAGCAGCCTGGGGACAGGGGAAGGTCAGCCCCAGCATTTT
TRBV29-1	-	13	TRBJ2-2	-	CSVGGRNTGELFF	TGCAGCGTTGGGGGGCGGAACACCGGGGAGCTGTTTTTT
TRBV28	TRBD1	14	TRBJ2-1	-	CASSAARTGGEQFF	TGTGCCAGCAGTGCGGCCAGGACAGGTGGTGAGCAGTTCTTC
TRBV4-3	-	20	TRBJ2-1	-	CASSQDGGGGPTASYNEQFF	TGCGCCAGCAGCCAAGATGGAGGGGGGGGCCCAACCGCGTCCTACAATGAGCAGTTCTTC
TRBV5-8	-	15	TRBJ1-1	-	CASSLDREMNTEAFF	TGTGCCAGCAGCTTGGACAGGGAGATGAACACTGAAGCTTTCTTT
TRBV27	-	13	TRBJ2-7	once	CASSHDRGNEQYF	TGTGCCAGCAGTCACGACCGGGGAAACGAGCAGTACTTC
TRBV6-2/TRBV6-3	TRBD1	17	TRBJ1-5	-	CASSYYGDDRERQPQHF	TGTGCCAGCAGTTATTACGGCGATGACAGGGAGAGGCAGCCCCAGCATTTT
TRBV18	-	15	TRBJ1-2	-	CASSPSTAVLYGYTF	TGTGCCAGCTCACCATCGACAGCCGTTCTCTATGGCTACACCTTC
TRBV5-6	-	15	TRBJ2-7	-	CASSFSRTLTYEQYF	TGTGCCAGCAGCTTCTCTCGGACATTGACCTACGAGCAGTACTTC
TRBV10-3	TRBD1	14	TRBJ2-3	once	CAISVARGPDTQYF	TGTGCCATCAGTGTCGCCAGGGGGCCCGATACGCAGTATTTT
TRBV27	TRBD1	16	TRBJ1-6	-	CASSLRGSWENSPLHF	TGTGCCAGCAGTCTCAGGGGGTCGTGGGAAAATTCACCCCTCCACTTT
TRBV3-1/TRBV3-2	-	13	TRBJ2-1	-	CASSPLVHNEQFF	TGTGCCAGCAGCCCTCTTGTTCACAATGAGCAGTTCTTC
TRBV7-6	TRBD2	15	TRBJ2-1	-	CASSRLAGGPGEQFF	TGTGCCAGCAGCCGACTAGCGGGGGGGCCAGGTGAGCAGTTCTTC
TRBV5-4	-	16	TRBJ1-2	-	CASSFRLSQWAYGYTF	TGTGCCAGCAGCTTTAGGTTGAGTCAGTGGGCCTATGGCTACACCTTC
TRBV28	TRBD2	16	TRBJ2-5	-	CASSVPGLAGSETQYF	TGTGCCAGCAGTGTTCCGGGACTAGCGGGGTCCGAGACCCAGTACTTC
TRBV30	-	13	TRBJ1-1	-	CAWSVARGGSAFF	TGTGCCTGGAGTGTAGCCCGGGGGGGGTCGGCTTTCTTT
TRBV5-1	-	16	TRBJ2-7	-	CASSLTGNLLSYEQYF	TGCGCCAGCAGCTTGACAGGAAATCTCCTCTCCTACGAGCAGTACTTC
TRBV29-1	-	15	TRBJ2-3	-	CSVAVGAGSTDTQYF	TGCAGCGTGGCCGTTGGGGCGGGGAGCACAGATACGCAGTATTTT
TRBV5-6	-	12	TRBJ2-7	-	CASSLAGFEQYF	TGTGCCAGCAGTCTGGCGGGCTTCGAGCAGTACTTC
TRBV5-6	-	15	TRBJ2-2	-	CASSSPHHALGELFF	TGTGCCAGCAGCTCCCCCCATCACGCGCTCGGGGAGCTGTTTTTT
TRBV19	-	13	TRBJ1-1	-	CASRSGGNTEAFF	TGTGCCTCTCGATCCGGGGGGAACACTGAAGCTTTCTTT
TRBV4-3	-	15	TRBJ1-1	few	CASSQDIGGSTEAFF	TGCGCCAGCAGCCAAGATATTGGAGGTAGCACTGAAGCTTTCTTT
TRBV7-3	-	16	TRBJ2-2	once	CASSPRLEVLGGELFF	TGTGCCAGCAGCCCCCGTCTAGAGGTGCTGGGCGGGGAGCTGTTTTTT
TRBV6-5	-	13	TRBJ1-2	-	CASTTGGSVGYTF	TGTGCCAGCACCACGGGGGGGTCTGTTGGCTACACCTTC
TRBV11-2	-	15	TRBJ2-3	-	CASSFTGWSTDTQYF	TGTGCCAGCAGCTTTACAGGGTGGAGCACAGATACGCAGTATTTT